Each of the 25 T cell receptor beta chains below was sequenced from the same sample in a study of blood T cell repertoires in COVID-19. Clones were read by immunoSEQ multiplex PCR, and TCRdb kept only the in-frame ones, dropping some. The sample yields fewer than 300,000 clones, 91% seen once. Sequences were obtained from peripheral blood. The source is a woman under 40 with COVID-19, enrolled during active disease.

This chain connects TRBV7-9 to TRBJ2-7, with D maybe TRBD2 (5 bases). The ends were cut back, 5 bases at V and 3 bases at J, with 8 bases in the middle. CDR3 length: 12 amino acids. Germline V CDR1 and CDR2: SEHNR, FQNEAQ (reference sequence). In DNA form, the CDR3 reads TGTGCCAGCAGCCCACGGGACTACGAGCAGTACTTC. Translating gives CASSPRDYEQYF. The full variable domain, its missing parts supplied by reference TRBV7-9 and TRBJ2-7, is DTGVSQNPRHKITKRGQNVTFRCDPISEHNRLYWYRQTLGQGPEFLTYFQNEAQLEKSRLLSDRFSAERPKGSFSTLEIQRTEQGDSAMYLCASSPRDYEQYFGPGTRLTVT.

The chain combines TRBV15 with TRBJ1-6; 10 bases are a match to TRBD1. The CDR3 length is 15 residues. CDR1 is LNHNV, CDR2 YYDKDF, per germline (reference sequence). J was trimmed by 10 bases and V by 3 bases; bases with no gene match: 6. CDR3: CATSRDRQGASPLHF. Here the CDR3 DNA reads TGTGCCACCAGCAGGGATCGACAGGGGGCCTCACCCCTCCACTTT. The whole variable domain, filled in from reference TRBV15 and TRBJ1-6, reads DAMVIQNPRYQVTQFGKPVTLSCSQTLNHNVMYWYQQKSSQAPKLLFHYYDKDFNNEADTPDNFQSRRPNTSFCFLDIRSPGLGDTAMYLCATSRDRQGASPLHFGNGTRLTVT.

This rearrangement joins TRBV18 to TRBJ1-1; D possibly corresponds to TRBD1 (6 bases). The CDR3 spans 14 residues. Deletions cut 1 base from V and 0 bases from J, with 6 bases between. Looked up from germline, CDR1 is KGHSH and CDR2 is LQKENI. The CDR3 DNA reads TGTGCCAGCTCACCACGGGACATGAACACTGAAGCTTTCTTT. Its protein product is CASSPRDMNTEAFF.

The chain employs TRBV27 and TRBJ2-3; D uncertain. V lost 2 bases and J lost 2, with 11 bases in between. CDR3 length: 15 residues. CDR1 and CDR2 (germline): MNHEY, SMNVEV (reference sequence). CDR3 DNA sequence: TGTGCCAGCAGTTTAATATCGAGAGACACAGATACGCAGTATTTT. This translates into CASSLISRDTDTQYF.

This chain connects TRBV3-1 (or the pseudogene TRBV3-2) to TRBJ1-4; 9 bases match TRBD1. This CDR3 has 15 residues. V gave up 5 bases and J gave up 7 bases; unmatched junction bases: 8. Germline values: CDR1 LGHDT, CDR2 YNNKEL (reference sequence). The CDR3 DNA sequence: TGTGCCAGCAGCTACGGGGACAGGGCGGGTGAAAAACTGTTTTTT. This gives the protein CASSYGDRAGEKLFF.

The CDR3 protein is CASKGGAEYNEQFF. CDR3 sequence (DNA): TGTGCCAGTAAGGGGGGGGCTGAGTACAATGAGCAGTTCTTC. The chain uses TRBV19 and TRBJ2-1, with a possible D match to TRBD2 (7 bases). Germline CDR1 is LNHDA and CDR2 is SQIVND (reference sequence). With 7 bases removed from V and 4 bases from J, the gap between germline ends came to 14 bases. The CDR3 length is 14 residues.

This chain uses TRBV15 with TRBJ2-1; D might be TRBD1 (6 bases). Germline CDR1 and CDR2: LNHNV and YYDKDF (reference sequence). This CDR3 spans 16 amino acids. Trimming shortened V by 1 base and J by 0 bases, and 10 bases separated the two germline ends. The CDR3 coding sequence is TGTGCCACCAGCAGAGTGGGCAGGGGCTCCTACAATGAGCAGTTCTTC. Protein: CATSRVGRGSYNEQFF.

The chain carries TRBV18 and TRBJ2-1, with a weak D call TRBD2 (5 bases). Per germline, CDR1 KGHSH and CDR2 LQKENI. V shed 4 bases and J shed 9 bases, with 13 bases lying between them. The length of the CDR3 is 13 residues. CDR3 bases: TGTGCCAGCTCACGTGGTAGCGCGGGTGAGCAGTTCTTC. It yields the protein CASSRGSAGEQFF.

J is TRBJ2-2 and V is TRBV6-5; 9 nucleotides match TRBD2. The germline V gene has CDR1 MNHEY and CDR2 SVGAGI. The CDR3 has 14 residues. V lost 5 bases to trimming and J lost 4 bases; unmatched junction nucleotides: 2. CDR3 sequence: CASSPLAGTGELFF. The CDR3 region has the DNA TGTGCCAGCAGTCCACTAGCGGGCACCGGGGAGCTGTTTTTT.

The chain joins TRBV7-8 to TRBJ2-1; 11 bases match TRBD2. The trim removed 5 bases at V and 2 bases at J, leaving 8 bases unmatched. CDR3 length: 17 amino acids. Germline values: CDR1 SGHVS, CDR2 FQNEAQ. This CDR3 reads CASSGTSGSFPYNEQFF. The CDR3 DNA follows: TGTGCCAGCAGCGGTACTAGCGGGAGTTTCCCCTACAATGAGCAGTTCTTC.

This rearrangement joins TRBV7-9 to TRBJ2-3; 9 nucleotides align to TRBD2. Trimming took 2 bases from V and 4 from J; bases not matched to a gene: 7. The CDR3 totals 16 residues. Per the germline V gene, CDR1 is SEHNR and CDR2 is FQNEAQ (reference sequence). The CDR3 region has the DNA TGTGCCAGCAGCTTAAGCTCTAGCGGGAACCCAGATACGCAGTATTTT. It encodes CASSLSSSGNPDTQYF.

The chain uses TRBV7-8 and TRBJ2-2; TRBD2 matches at 8 bases. The germline gives CDR1 SGHVS, CDR2 FQNEAQ. This CDR3 comprises 15 residues. Germline trimming cut 2 bases from V and 1 base from J; bases unmatched to any gene: 0. The CDR3 reads CASSLTSGNTGELFF. For the CDR3, the DNA is TGTGCCAGCAGCTTAACTAGCGGGAACACCGGGGAGCTGTTTTTT.

The V and J genes are TRBV28 and TRBJ2-7; TRBD2 agrees at 10 bases. The CDR3 covers 16 residues. In germline, CDR1 is MDHEN, CDR2 SYDVKM. V lost 2 bases, J lost 4 bases, and 8 bases stayed unmatched. The CDR3 is CASSLGTLAGRYEQYF. CDR3 nucleotides: TGTGCCAGCAGTTTAGGGACACTAGCGGGAAGGTACGAGCAGTACTTC.

This clone was found a few times. The V call is TRBV20-1, the J call TRBJ2-3; 10 bases agree with TRBD2. V lost 3 bases, J lost 5 bases, and 2 bases stayed unmatched. CDR1 is DFQATT and CDR2 is SNEGSKA in the germline V gene (reference sequence). The CDR3 has 13 amino acids. Written as DNA, the CDR3 is TGCAGTGCTAGTCTAGCGGGAGAAGATACGCAGTATTTT. Its translation: CSASLAGEDTQYF.

The genes are TRBV27 and TRBJ2-7, with TRBD1 identical over 11 bases. V shed 5 bases and J 6 bases; nucleotides not matched to a gene: 6. Looked up from germline, CDR1 is MNHEY and CDR2 is SMNVEV (reference sequence). This CDR3 is 14 amino acids long. This CDR3 reads CASSPGTGGFEQYF. The CDR3 DNA follows: TGTGCCAGCAGTCCCGGGACAGGGGGGTTCGAGCAGTACTTC.

The rearrangement links TRBV7-7 to TRBJ2-2; 7 bases are shared with TRBD1. The CDR3 loop spans 15 amino acids. The germline V gene has CDR1 SSHAT and CDR2 FNYEAQ (reference sequence). The J segment lost 1 base and the V segment lost 5 bases, leaving 4 bases of the junction unmatched. CDR3 nucleotide sequence: TGTGCCAGCAGCCCCCGGACAGGGAACACCGGGGAGCTGTTTTTT. Residues: CASSPRTGNTGELFF. Full variable domain (remainder filled in from reference TRBV7-7 and TRBJ2-2): GAGVSQSPRYKVTKRGQDVTLRCDPISSHATLYWYQQALGQGPEFLTYFNYEAQPDKSGLPSDRFSAERPEGSISTLTIQRTEQRDSAMYRCASSPRTGNTGELFFGEGSRLTVL.

V usage is TRBV19 and J usage is TRBJ2-7; a possible D gene is TRBD1 (5 bases). Germline loops: CDR1 LNHDA, CDR2 SQIVND (reference sequence). CDR3 length: 14 amino acids. The germline V and J ends were trimmed by 10 bases and 3 bases, with 19 bases remaining between them. DNA of the CDR3: TGTGCCACCTCCGACAGAACCTATTTCTACGAGCAGTACTTC. Its protein product is CATSDRTYFYEQYF.

V gene TRBV5-1 combines with J gene TRBJ2-1; D ambiguous. Between the trimmed V and J ends, which lost 0 bases and 1 base, there was a span of 11 bases. The CDR3 spans 16 residues. Germline V gene data show CDR1 as SGHRS and CDR2 as YFSETQ. The CDR3 spells CASSLVSFRSYNEQFF. In DNA form, the CDR3 reads TGCGCCAGCAGCTTGGTTAGCTTTAGATCCTACAATGAGCAGTTCTTC. The full variable domain, rest sourced from reference TRBV5-1 and TRBJ2-1, is KAGVTQTPRYLIKTRGQQVTLSCSPISGHRSVSWYQQTPGQGLQFLFEYFSETQRNKGNFPGRFSGRQFSNSRSEMNVSTLELGDSALYLCASSLVSFRSYNEQFFGPGTRLTVL.

The chain uses TRBV29-1 and TRBJ1-2; D remains ambiguous. The germline gives CDR1 SQVTM, CDR2 ANQGSEA. The CDR3 runs to 12 residues. Between the trimmed V and J ends, which lost 3 bases and 4 bases, there was a span of 9 bases. The DNA for the CDR3 is TGCAGCGTTGATGAACAGAGCTATGGCTACACCTTC. As protein: CSVDEQSYGYTF.

J is TRBJ1-1 and V is TRBV19, with a tentative D call TRBD1 (6 bases). CDR3 size: 14 residues. Per the germline V gene, CDR1 is LNHDA and CDR2 is SQIVND (reference sequence). V shed 10 bases and J shed 3 bases, with 18 bases lying between them. CDR3 protein: CATQREQGYTEAFF. The CDR3 DNA reads TGTGCCACTCAGCGAGAACAGGGCTACACTGAAGCTTTCTTT.

The rearrangement uses TRBV29-1 and TRBJ1-2; 7 positions agree with TRBD1. The V gene end was trimmed by 6 bases and the J gene end by 4 bases; junction bases not matched to a gene: 8. This CDR3 comprises 13 residues. Germline lookup yields CDR1 SQVTM and CDR2 ANQGSEA. The CDR3: CSVGQASGYGYTF. DNA for the CDR3: TGCAGCGTCGGACAGGCCTCCGGCTATGGCTACACCTTC.

This chain connects TRBV15 to TRBJ1-1, with 8 bases aligning to TRBD1. The germline gives CDR1 LNHNV, CDR2 YYDKDF (reference sequence). The CDR3 is 15 amino acids. Trimming cost V 4 bases and J 6 bases; bases outside gene matches: 10. The CDR3 nucleotides are TGTGCCACCAGCACTTTGGACAGGGAAGGGCCTGAAGCTTTCTTT. It is translated as CATSTLDREGPEAFF.

The V call is TRBV28, the J call TRBJ1-2, with unresolved D. CDR1 and CDR2 from the germline V gene are MDHEN and SYDVKM. CDR3 length equals 14 residues. V lost 10 bases to trimming and J lost 1 base, with 16 bases between them. The CDR3 here is CANSPAGINYGYTF. CDR3 nucleotide sequence: TGTGCCAACTCTCCGGCGGGCATTAACTATGGCTACACCTTC.

This clone appeared once. The CDR3 DNA sequence: TGTGCCAGTAGTATAGAACTAGCCTCCTACAATGAGCAGTTCTTC. As protein: CASSIELASYNEQFF. This chain uses TRBV19 with TRBJ2-1; tentative D call: TRBD2 (6 bases). There are 15 residues in the CDR3. The V end lost 0 bases, the J end lost 0 bases, and 6 bases lay between the germline ends. Germline lookup yields CDR1 LNHDA and CDR2 SQIVND (reference sequence).

In nucleotides, the CDR3 is TGTGCCACCAGCAGCGACAGAGAGCGCTCCTACAATGAGCAGTTCTTC. It is translated as CATSSDRERSYNEQFF. The chain has TRBV15 and TRBJ2-1; D may be TRBD1 (5 bases). The CDR3 sequence is 16 residues long. Trimming left V 3 bases short and J 0 bases short, with 12 bases between. The V gene's germline CDR1 is LNHNV and CDR2 YYDKDF (reference sequence).